The 3 T cell receptor beta chains below come from one sample, sequenced in a study of prognosis after radiotherapy for stage I lung cancer. The study amplified the TCR beta CDR3 region from genomic DNA. This amplification was carried out by two rounds of multiplex PCR. Each TRBV and TRBJ gene had its own primer in the first PCR round. In TCRdb, the multiplex PCR reads were re-called with MiXCR into one record per CDR3 protein. The repertoire includes approximately 18,000 distinct CDR3 sequences, about 46% of them detected once, and 32% sits in the top ten. Specimen: PBMCs, collected before or after stereotactic body radiation therapy (not recorded which). These receptors were obtained from a donor over 45 with non-small cell lung cancer.

There are many counts of this clonotype. The V and J genes are TRBV28 and TRBJ2-5, with unresolved D. Trimming stripped 7 bases from V and 4 bases from J, with 10 bases between. The CDR3 contains 12 residues. Germline lookup yields CDR1 MDHEN and CDR2 SYDVKM. CDR3 region: CASNFEGETQYF. The CDR3 DNA reads TGTGCCAGCAATTTCGAAGGAGAGACCCAGTACTTC.

Regarding this clonotype: A far larger clone is only one base removed, so a read error is likely. V gene TRBV6-4 combines with J gene TRBJ2-2; tentatively, D is TRBD2 (5 bases). The CDR3 runs to 15 residues. Germline assignment: CDR1 MRHNA and CDR2 SNTAGT. Trimming cost V 4 bases and J 5 bases, with 14 bases left between them. The CDR3 DNA follows: TGTGCCAGCAGTGGCGGCAGGTCGGGGACCGGGGAGCTGTTTTTT. This encodes CASSGGRSGTGELFF.

This clonotype has at least ten counts. V gene TRBV2 combines with J gene TRBJ1-2; D not certain. CDR1 SNHLY and CDR2 FYNNEI come from the germline V gene. The V end was cut by 7 bases, the J end by 3 bases, with 15 bases between. The CDR3 loop spans 14 amino acids. CDR3 coding DNA: TGTGCCAGCAAAATCAGTTTCCTCGACTATGGCTACACCTTC. This translates into CASKISFLDYGYTF.